These 7 T cell receptor beta chains share one sample of origin, sequenced in a study of cytomegalovirus exposure and HLA in healthy donors. 13 Jbeta primers and 60 Vbeta primers were used for the PCR. Profiling relied on immunoSEQ multiplex PCR, and the TCRdb table lists in-frame clones only, not all of them. The sample holds 85,000 to 100,000 clones, about two thirds seen once. The sample taken for sequencing was PBMCs. The source of these receptors is a human donor in good health.

This sequence joins TRBV9 and TRBJ2-1; D possibly corresponds to TRBD1 (5 bases). Germline loops: CDR1 SGDLS, CDR2 YYNGEE. Trimming removed 1 base from V and 10 bases from J, with 9 bases in between. The CDR3 contains 12 residues. The CDR3 coding sequence is TGTGCCAGCAGCGTACCCCAGGGCGAGCAGTTCTTC. Translation gives CASSVPQGEQFF.

The V call is TRBV5-1, the J call TRBJ1-4; 7 nucleotides align to TRBD1. Germline trimming cut 3 bases from V and 8 bases from J; bases unmatched to any gene: 10. CDR1 is SGHRS, CDR2 YFSETQ, per germline. This CDR3 is 15 amino acids long. CDR3 protein: CASSWGTGVGEKLFF. DNA for the CDR3: TGCGCCAGCAGCTGGGGAACAGGGGTAGGCGAAAAACTGTTTTTT.

The chain recombines TRBV7-9 with TRBJ1-3, with 7 bases aligning to TRBD1. V shed 5 bases, J shed 0 bases, and the junction held 7 bases outside the gene matches. The CDR3 runs to 16 residues. Germline V gene data show CDR1 as SEHNR and CDR2 as FQNEAQ (reference sequence). The CDR3 nucleotides read TGTGCCAGCAGCCCAAACAGGGGAGGCTCTGGAAACACCATATATTTT. Its protein is CASSPNRGGSGNTIYF.

J is TRBJ2-7 and V is TRBV18; D is unclear. The length of the CDR3 is 15 residues. The germline CDR1 and CDR2 sequences are KGHSH and LQKENI. V was trimmed by 4 bases and J by 5 bases, leaving 18 bases between them. Written as DNA, the CDR3 is TGTGCCAGCTCACTCGCCTATGGTAACGTTCACGAGCAGTACTTC. This encodes CASSLAYGNVHEQYF.

The chain has TRBV27 and TRBJ2-1; the D gene is possibly TRBD2 (6 bases). The CDR3 runs 15 residues. V was trimmed by 6 bases and J by 3 bases, leaving 15 bases between them. Germline V gives CDR1 MNHEY, CDR2 SMNVEV (reference sequence). CDR3 residues: CASRLEGLGYNEQFF. In DNA, the CDR3 is TGTGCCAGCAGATTGGAGGGGCTAGGCTACAATGAGCAGTTCTTC.

This chain links TRBV2 with TRBJ2-3, with D tentatively TRBD2 (5 bases). Per germline, CDR1 SNHLY and CDR2 FYNNEI. CDR3 size: 13 residues. V was shortened by 8 bases and J by 3 bases, with 12 bases between the two germline ends. This chain's CDR3 is CASSQRMTDTQYF. For the CDR3, the DNA is TGTGCCAGCTCGCAGCGGATGACAGATACGCAGTATTTT. Full variable domain (remainder filled in from reference TRBV2 and TRBJ2-3): EPEVTQTPSHQVTQMGQEVILRCVPISNHLYFYWYRQILGQKVEFLVSFYNNEISEKSEIFDDQFSVERPDGSNFTLKIRSTKLEDSAMYFCASSQRMTDTQYFGPGTRLTVL.

J is TRBJ2-7 and V is TRBV6-1; 7 bases are a match to TRBD1. The germline V gene has CDR1 MNHNS and CDR2 SASEGT. V shed 2 bases, J shed 3 bases, and the junction held 4 bases outside the gene matches. This CDR3 contains 14 residues. The CDR3 reads CASSELGQSYEQYF. DNA of the CDR3: TGTGCCAGCAGTGAACTGGGACAGAGCTACGAGCAGTACTTC.